The clone carrying this T cell receptor (beta chain) was seen only once. The sample comes from a study of T cell changes during pregnancy in multiple sclerosis. The data were produced by immunoSEQ multiplex PCR, yet TCRdb's version contains in-frame clones alone and is incomplete. This table holds under 45,000 clones, approximately 92% found once. The CDR3 runs to 16 residues. Trimming removed 6 bases at V and 2 bases at J, with 17 bases between. Germline values: CDR1 SGHRS, CDR2 YFSETQ. This specimen consisted of CD4+ T cells from peripheral blood mononuclear cells, obtained in the first trimester of pregnancy. The chain joins TRBV5-1 to TRBJ2-2; D is perhaps TRBD1 (8 bases). This receptor was obtained from a female donor with multiple sclerosis, enrolled in a pregnancy study. DNA of the CDR3: TGCGCCAGCAAGAGAGCGGGACAGGTTAACACCGGGGAGCTGTTTTTT. Amino acid sequence: CASKRAGQVNTGELFF.